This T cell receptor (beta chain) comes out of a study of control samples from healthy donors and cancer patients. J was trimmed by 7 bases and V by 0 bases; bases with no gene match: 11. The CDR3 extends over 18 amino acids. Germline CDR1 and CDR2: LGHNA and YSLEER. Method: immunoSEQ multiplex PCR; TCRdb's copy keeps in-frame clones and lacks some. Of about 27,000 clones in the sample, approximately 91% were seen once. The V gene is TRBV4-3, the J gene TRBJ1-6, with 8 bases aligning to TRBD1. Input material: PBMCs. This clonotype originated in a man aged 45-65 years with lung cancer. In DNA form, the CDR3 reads TGCGCCAGCAGCCAAGATACCGGGCAGGGGGCTTTAAATTCACCCCTCCACTTT. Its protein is CASSQDTGQGALNSPLHF.